The following is a T cell receptor (beta chain) sequence with its context. The target antigen is unknown. This specimen belongs to a study of PD-1 blockade in classical Hodgkin lymphoma. Study outcomes and limitations: Those patients who began receiving nivolumab less than 1 year after ASCT had lower diversity, and they were excluded. Newly diagnosed patients reportedly trailed healthy donors in baseline TCR diversity. Those achieving complete response showed baseline diversity like newly diagnosed patients.

CDR3 length equals 13 residues. V was shortened by 5 bases and J by 3 bases, with 8 bases between the two germline ends. Germline V gene sequence: CDR1 SGHNT, CDR2 YENEEA. Some clones are missing from TCRdb's copy, which holds only in-frame ones; the method was immunoSEQ multiplex PCR. The table lists about 90,000 clones, 90% of them singletons. Time point: cycle 4 day 1 (C4D1), after more than five weeks of nivolumab. Each of the patients experienced relapse following autologous stem cell transplantation, and their brentuximab vedotin exposure differed. This receptor was obtained from a human donor with classical Hodgkin lymphoma. The chain joins TRBV11-3 to TRBJ1-3, with D unclear. Sequencing used peripheral blood mononuclear cells (PBMCs), obtained before the fourth cycle of nivolumab. The CDR3 nucleotides read TGTGCCAGCAGCCCCGGACTTGGAAACACCATATATTTT. Its translation is CASSPGLGNTIYF.